Reported below is one T cell receptor (beta chain). TCRdb re-called the 5' RACE reads with MiXCR, one entry per CDR3 protein. The sample lists 60,000 to 80,000 distinct CDR3 sequences, around 15% occurring once. The sample belongs to a study of T cells of healthy individuals. There are 16 residues in the CDR3. Germline V gene lookup returns CDR1 MNHEY and CDR2 SMNVEV (reference sequence). Trimming left V 3 bases short and J 4 bases short, with 13 bases between. The rearrangement joins TRBV27 to TRBJ1-6; no definite D call. The receptor was derived from a human donor in good health. The DNA of the CDR3 is TGTGCCAGCAGTTTCGCCGCGGGCGGGTATAATTCACCCCTCCACTTT. Residues: CASSFAAGGYNSPLHF.